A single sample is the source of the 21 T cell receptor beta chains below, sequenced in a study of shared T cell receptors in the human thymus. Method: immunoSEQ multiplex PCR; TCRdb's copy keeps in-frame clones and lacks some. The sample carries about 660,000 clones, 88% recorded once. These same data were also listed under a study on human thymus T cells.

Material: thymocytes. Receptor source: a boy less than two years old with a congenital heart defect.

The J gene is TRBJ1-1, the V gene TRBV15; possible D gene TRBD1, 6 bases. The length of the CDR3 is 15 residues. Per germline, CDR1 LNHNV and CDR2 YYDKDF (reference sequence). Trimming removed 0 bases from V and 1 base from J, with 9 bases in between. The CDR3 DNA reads TGTGCCACCAGCAGAGATTCGACAGGGAACACTGAAGCTTTCTTT. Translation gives CATSRDSTGNTEAFF.

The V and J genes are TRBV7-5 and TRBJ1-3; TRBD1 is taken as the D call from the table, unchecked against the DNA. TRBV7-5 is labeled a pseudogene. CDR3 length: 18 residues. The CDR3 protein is CARSQIGPDIYSGNTIYF. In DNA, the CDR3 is TGTGCCAGAAGCCAAATCGGCCCGGACATCTACTCTGGAAACACCATATATTTT.

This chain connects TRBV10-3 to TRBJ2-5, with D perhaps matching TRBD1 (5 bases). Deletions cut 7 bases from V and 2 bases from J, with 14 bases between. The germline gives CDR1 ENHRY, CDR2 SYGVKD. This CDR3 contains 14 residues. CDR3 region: CAINRQPKQETQYF. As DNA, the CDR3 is TGTGCCATCAACCGACAGCCGAAACAAGAGACCCAGTACTTC.

The CDR3 DNA is TGTGCCAGCAGTTGCGGACAGGGGAAGTCCTACGAGCAGTACTTC. It yields the protein CASSCGQGKSYEQYF. V is TRBV28 and J is TRBJ2-7; 9 bases map to TRBD1. CDR3 size: 15 residues. Trimming took 4 bases from V and 1 from J; bases not matched to a gene: 5. Germline V CDR1 and CDR2: MDHEN, SYDVKM. Complete variable domain (other parts from reference TRBV28 and TRBJ2-7): DVKVTQSSRYLVKRTGEKVFLECVQDMDHENMFWYRQDPGLGLRLIYFSYDVKMKEKGDIPEGYSVSREKKERFSLILESASTNQTSMYLCASSCGQGKSYEQYFGPGTRLTVT.

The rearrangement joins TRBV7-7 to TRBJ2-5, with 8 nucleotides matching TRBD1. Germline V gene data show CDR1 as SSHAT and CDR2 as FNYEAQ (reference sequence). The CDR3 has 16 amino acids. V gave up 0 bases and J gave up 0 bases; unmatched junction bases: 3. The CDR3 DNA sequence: TGTGCCAGCAGCTTAGCCCGGACAGGGAACCAAGAGACCCAGTACTTC. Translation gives CASSLARTGNQETQYF.

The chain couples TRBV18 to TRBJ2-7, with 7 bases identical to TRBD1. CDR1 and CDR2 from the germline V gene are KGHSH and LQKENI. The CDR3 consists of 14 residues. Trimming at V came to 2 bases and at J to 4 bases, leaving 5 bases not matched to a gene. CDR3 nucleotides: TGTGCCAGCTCACCAGATACAGGGGTTTACGAGCAGTACTTC. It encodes CASSPDTGVYEQYF.

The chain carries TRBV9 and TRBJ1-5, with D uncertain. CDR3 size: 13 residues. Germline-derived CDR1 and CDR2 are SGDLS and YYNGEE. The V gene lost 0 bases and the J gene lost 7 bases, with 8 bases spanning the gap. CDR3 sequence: CASSVDSEQPQHF. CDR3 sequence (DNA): TGTGCCAGCAGCGTAGATAGTGAGCAGCCCCAGCATTTT.

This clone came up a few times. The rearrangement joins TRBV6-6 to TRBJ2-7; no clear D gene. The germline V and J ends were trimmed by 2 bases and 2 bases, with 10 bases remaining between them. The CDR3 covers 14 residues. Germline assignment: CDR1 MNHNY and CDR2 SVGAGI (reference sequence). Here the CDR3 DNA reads TGTGCCAGCAGTTACCCTTCTCTAGCCTACGAGCAGTACTTC. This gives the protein CASSYPSLAYEQYF.

CDR3 nucleotide sequence: TGTGCCAGCAGTCCGAAGATAGCGGGAGCTAGCACAGATACGCAGTATTTT. Its protein is CASSPKIAGASTDTQYF. J is TRBJ2-3 and V is TRBV27, with TRBD2 identical over 9 bases. This CDR3 has 17 residues. CDR1 is MNHEY, CDR2 SMNVEV, per germline (reference sequence). V gave up 5 bases and J gave up 0 bases; unmatched junction bases: 9.

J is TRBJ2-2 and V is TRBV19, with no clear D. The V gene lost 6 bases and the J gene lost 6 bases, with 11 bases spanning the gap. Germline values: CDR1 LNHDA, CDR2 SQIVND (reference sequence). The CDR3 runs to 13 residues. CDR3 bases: TGTGCCAGTAGATCTGTAGTTGCCGGGGAGCTGTTTTTT. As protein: CASRSVVAGELFF.

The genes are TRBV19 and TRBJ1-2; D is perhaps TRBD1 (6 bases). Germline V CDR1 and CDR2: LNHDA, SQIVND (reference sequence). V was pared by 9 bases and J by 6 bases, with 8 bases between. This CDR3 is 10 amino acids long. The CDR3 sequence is CASNRDGYTF. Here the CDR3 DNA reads TGTGCCAGCAACAGGGATGGCTACACCTTC.

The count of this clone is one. CDR3 protein: CASRSPRGAAEAFF. The DNA for the CDR3 is TGTGCCAGCAGGTCACCCAGGGGGGCGGCTGAAGCTTTCTTT. The chain has TRBV7-3 and TRBJ1-1; 7 bases line up with TRBD1. Per the germline V gene, CDR1 is SGHTA and CDR2 is FQGTGA. With 6 bases clipped from V and 6 bases from J, the junction kept 10 bases outside the gene matches. The CDR3 spans 14 residues.

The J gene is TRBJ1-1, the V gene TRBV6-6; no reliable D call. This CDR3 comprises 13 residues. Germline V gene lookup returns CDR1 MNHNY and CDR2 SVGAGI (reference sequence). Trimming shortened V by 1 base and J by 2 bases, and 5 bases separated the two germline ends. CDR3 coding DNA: TGTGCCAGCAGTTACTGGGCAAACACTGAAGCTTTCTTT. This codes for CASSYWANTEAFF.

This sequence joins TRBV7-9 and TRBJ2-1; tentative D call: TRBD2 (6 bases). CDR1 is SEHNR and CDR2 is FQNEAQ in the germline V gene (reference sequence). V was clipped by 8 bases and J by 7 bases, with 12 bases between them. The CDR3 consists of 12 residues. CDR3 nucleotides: TGTGCCAGCGGAGTTGGGGGGAATGAGCAGTTCTTC. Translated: CASGVGGNEQFF. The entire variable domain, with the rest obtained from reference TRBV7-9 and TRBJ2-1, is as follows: DTGVSQNPRHKITKRGQNVTFRCDPISEHNRLYWYRQTLGQGPEFLTYFQNEAQLEKSRLLSDRFSAERPKGSFSTLEIQRTEQGDSAMYLCASGVGGNEQFFGPGTRLTVL.

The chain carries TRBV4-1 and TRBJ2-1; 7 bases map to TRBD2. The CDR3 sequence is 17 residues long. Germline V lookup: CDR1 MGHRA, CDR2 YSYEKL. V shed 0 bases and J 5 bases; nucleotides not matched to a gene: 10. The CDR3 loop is CASSQDRGGSPHNEQFF. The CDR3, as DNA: TGCGCCAGCAGCCAAGATCGGGGCGGGAGCCCCCACAATGAGCAGTTCTTC.

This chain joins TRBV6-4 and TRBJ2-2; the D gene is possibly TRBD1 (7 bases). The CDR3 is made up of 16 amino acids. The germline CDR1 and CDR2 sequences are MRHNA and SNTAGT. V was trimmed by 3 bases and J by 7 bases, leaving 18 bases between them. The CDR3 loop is CASSDGSNRGGGELFF. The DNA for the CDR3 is TGTGCCAGCAGTGATGGTTCGAACAGGGGAGGCGGGGAGCTGTTTTTT.

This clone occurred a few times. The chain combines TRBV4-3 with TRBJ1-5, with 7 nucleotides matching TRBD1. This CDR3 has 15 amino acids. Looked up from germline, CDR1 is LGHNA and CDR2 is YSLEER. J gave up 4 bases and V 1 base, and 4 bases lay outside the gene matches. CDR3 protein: CASSQGQGMNQPQHF. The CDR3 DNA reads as TGCGCCAGCAGCCAAGGACAGGGAATGAATCAGCCCCAGCATTTT.

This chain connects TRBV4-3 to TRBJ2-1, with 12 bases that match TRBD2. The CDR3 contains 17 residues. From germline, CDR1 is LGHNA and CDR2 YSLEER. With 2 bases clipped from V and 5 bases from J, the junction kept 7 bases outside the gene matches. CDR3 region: CASSQPPLAGGDNEQFF. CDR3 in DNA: TGCGCCAGCAGCCAACCCCCCCTAGCGGGAGGGGACAATGAGCAGTTCTTC.

In DNA form, the CDR3 reads TGCGCCAGCAGCCAAGATAGGGGGGGCAGGGGGCAAGTAGATACGCAGTATTTT. It yields the protein CASSQDRGGRGQVDTQYF. The chain is built from TRBV4-3 and TRBJ2-3; TRBD1 is a possible D gene (8 bases). Germline values: CDR1 LGHNA, CDR2 YSLEER. Deletions cut 0 bases from V and 5 bases from J, with 21 bases between. This CDR3 has 18 residues.

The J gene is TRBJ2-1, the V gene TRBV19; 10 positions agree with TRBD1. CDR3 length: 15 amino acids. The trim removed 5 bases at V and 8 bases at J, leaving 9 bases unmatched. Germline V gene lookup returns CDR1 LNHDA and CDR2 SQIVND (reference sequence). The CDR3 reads CASSAQGQGMYEQFF. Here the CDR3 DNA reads TGTGCCAGTAGTGCCCAGGGACAGGGGATGTATGAGCAGTTCTTC.

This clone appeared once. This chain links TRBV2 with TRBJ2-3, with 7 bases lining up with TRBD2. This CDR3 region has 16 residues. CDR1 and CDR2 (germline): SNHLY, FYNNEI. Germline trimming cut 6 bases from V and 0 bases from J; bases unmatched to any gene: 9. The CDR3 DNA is TGTGCCAGCAGCCCCAAGCGGGGATCAAGCACAGATACGCAGTATTTT. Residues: CASSPKRGSSTDTQYF.